A single sample is the source of the 12 T cell receptor beta chains below, sequenced in a study of tumor-infiltrating lymphocytes in primary liver carcinoma. The source material, roughly 18-30 mg of unsorted bulk tissue, was used to co-extract RNA and DNA. The authors made TCR beta cDNA from 400 to 550 ng total RNA with a constant-region primer. Libraries for TCR beta were built through three nested multiplex PCR rounds, which together made up a slightly modified ARM-PCR procedure. Use of TRBV1-TRBV30 forward primers with a C-beta reverse primer characterized the first two PCR rounds, which lasted about 10 cycles each. TCRdb recomputed calls from the multiplex PCR reads with MiXCR, one row per CDR3 protein. This sample has 45,000 to 55,000 distinct CDR3 sequences, with about three quarters found just once. The specimen sequenced was liver tumor tissue from sampling region 5. Subset: tumor region T5, tumor centre. The receptor set was obtained from a middle-aged man with primary liver carcinoma and hepatitis B virus infection.

A remark on this clonotype: Lacking the conserved final phenylalanine or tryptophan, this CDR3 likely reflects a read error. The V gene is TRBV7-8, the J gene TRBJ2-3; 10 nucleotides agree with TRBD2. The junction had 14 bases not matched to a gene; V was cut back by 5 bases and J by 6 bases. The CDR3 extends over 17 amino acids. Germline loops: CDR1 SGHVS, CDR2 FQNEAQ. The CDR3 DNA is TGTGCCAGCAGCATAACCCAAGCGGGAGGGCCACATGATACGCAGTATTCT. It is translated as CASSITQAGGPHDTQYS.

This clonotype has at least ten counts. This chain uses TRBV28 with TRBJ2-7; D is perhaps TRBD1 or TRBD2 (6 bases each). The germline V and J ends were trimmed by 5 bases and 4 bases, with 27 bases remaining between them. Germline lookup yields CDR1 MDHEN and CDR2 SYDVKM. This CDR3 has 18 residues. The CDR3, as DNA: TGTGCCAGCAGTACAGCCAATGTGGGGGGCGGGTGGAGATACGAGCAGTACTTC. This gives the protein CASSTANVGGGWRYEQYF.

V usage is TRBV10-3 and J usage is TRBJ2-3; TRBD2 aligns across 14 bases. The CDR3 covers 17 residues. Trimming at V came to 3 bases and at J to 6 bases, leaving 8 bases not matched to a gene. Germline V gives CDR1 ENHRY, CDR2 SYGVKD. CDR3 sequence reads: CAISDSSGTSGSDTQYF. Written as DNA, the CDR3 is TGTGCCATCAGTGATTCTTCCGGGACTAGCGGGAGTGATACGCAGTATTTT.

On this clonotype: One junction end disagrees with the germline gene, perhaps due to a read error. The V and J genes are TRBV30 and TRBJ1-5; D gene unclear. The CDR3 is 12 amino acids. Looked up from germline, CDR1 is GTSNPN and CDR2 is SVGIG (reference sequence). This CDR3 is CAWSVEGQPLYF. The DNA for the CDR3 is TGTGCCTGGAGTGTAGAGGGTCAGCCCCTGTATTTT.

Worth noting for this clonotype: Because the CDR3 is missing its conserved closing phenylalanine or tryptophan, this is likely a read error. The chain employs TRBV11-2 and TRBJ2-1; 8 bases align to TRBD2. The germline CDR1 and CDR2 sequences are SGHAT and FQNNGV. CDR3 size: 16 residues. Trimming removed 3 bases from V and 11 bases from J; junction bases left unmatched: 15. The DNA of the CDR3 is TGTGCCAGCAGCTTGGATATCGGACTAGCCAAGGGTAAGCAGTTCATC. Protein: CASSLDIGLAKGKQFI.

Details on this clonotype: Likely a read error: the CDR3 ends without its conserved phenylalanine or tryptophan. The V gene is TRBV11-2, the J gene TRBJ2-1; possibly TRBD2 for D (6 bases). Per the germline V gene, CDR1 is SGHAT and CDR2 is FQNNGV. The CDR3 runs 14 residues. The CDR3 sequence is CATSSAGPGNGQFS. CDR3 sequence (DNA): TGTGCCACCAGTTCAGCGGGCCCTGGGAATGGGCAGTTCTCC.

As concerns this clonotype: One end of the junction varies from germline; a read error may be responsible. The J gene is TRBJ1-5, the V gene TRBV4-1; D is undetermined. The CDR3 covers 14 residues. Germline V gives CDR1 MGHRA, CDR2 YSYEKL. Here the CDR3 reads CASSQEAENQSQHF. CDR3 DNA sequence: TGCGCCAGCAGTCAAGAGGCGGAGAATCAGTCCCAGCATTTT.

This clonotype was detected only once. This CDR3 fails to terminate in the conserved phenylalanine or tryptophan, so it likely reflects a read error. The chain recombines TRBV6-5 with TRBJ1-5; D perhaps matches TRBD1 (6 bases). Germline loops: CDR1 MNHEY, CDR2 SVGAGI. This CDR3 region has 14 residues. V was shortened by 5 bases and J by 7 bases, with 15 bases between the two germline ends. CDR3 region: CASSPDRVWQPQHL. In DNA, the CDR3 is TGTGCCAGCAGTCCGGACAGAGTTTGGCAGCCCCAGCATCTT.

At least ten counts were recorded for this clonotype. The chain joins TRBV4-1 to TRBJ2-7, with 12 bases that match TRBD2. Germline V gene lookup returns CDR1 MGHRA and CDR2 YSYEKL. CDR3 length equals 15 residues. J gave up 2 bases and V 3 bases, and 2 bases lay outside the gene matches. CDR3 sequence (DNA): TGCGCCAGCAGCCATACTAGCGGGAGGACCTACGAGCAGTACTTC. It specifies CASSHTSGRTYEQYF.

This clonotype occurred a few times. A clone one base away is much larger, so this may be a read error. The chain couples TRBV4-1 to TRBJ2-7; D is possibly TRBD1 (6 bases). The CDR3 sequence is 14 residues long. Germline V gives CDR1 MGHRA, CDR2 YSYEKL. Trimming stripped 4 bases from V and 5 bases from J, with 15 bases between. DNA of the CDR3: TGCGCCAGCAGCCCCCTGGGCAGGGGCCACGAGCAGTACTTC. This gives the protein CASSPLGRGHEQYF.

The rearrangement links TRBV9 to TRBJ2-5, with D hard to call. Trimming took off 4 bases at V and 2 bases at J, with 9 bases between the two ends. The CDR3 totals 13 residues. From germline, CDR1 is SGDLS and CDR2 YYNGEE. The CDR3 here is CASSLGVQETQYF. In nucleotides, the CDR3 is TGTGCCAGCAGCCTGGGCGTACAAGAGACCCAGTACTTC.

Worth noting for this clonotype: The junction and the germline gene differ at one end; a read error may be behind it. The chain uses TRBV10-1 and TRBJ2-2, with D possibly being TRBD2 (6 bases). CDR1 is WNHNN and CDR2 is SYGVQD in the germline V gene (reference sequence). This CDR3 comprises 13 residues. The CDR3 loop reads CASNELAPGELFF. As DNA, the CDR3 is TGCGCCAGCAATGAGCTAGCGCCGGGGGAACTGTTTTTT.